This T cell receptor beta chain was retrieved from a study of beta chain features in type 1 diabetes. Findings and caveats of the study: Cells that show high TCR expression could be over-represented by cDNA sequencing. Type 1 diabetes patients had TCRB CDR3s that were shorter (moderately but significantly so) in all four CD4+ subsets. PCR, the amplification step, might favor shorter templates, equally in patients and controls.

There are 15 residues in the CDR3. V lost 1 base and J lost 2, with 11 bases in between. From germline, CDR1 is LGHNA and CDR2 YSLEER. The collection from each donor was one heparinised blood draw averaging around 100 mL. Sorted cells reached over 95% purity in every population. Reverse transcription of all isolated RNA meant that expressed TCRB transcripts were sequenced. Measured with immunoSEQ multiplex PCR; TCRdb has only the in-frame clones, and not every one. The table has 300,000 to 450,000 clones, 10% to 15% seen once; the top ten hold around 0.01%. Notes on this clone: Its antigen is not identified.

This receptor was obtained from a woman aged 18-35 years with type 1 diabetes. The genes are TRBV4-3 and TRBJ2-5; tentatively, D is TRBD2 (6 bases). Material for sequencing was naive CD4+ T cells from blood. CDR3 nucleotide sequence: TGCGCCAGCAGCCAAGGGGTACGGGGGCAAGAGACCCAGTACTTC. This translates into CASSQGVRGQETQYF.